This T cell receptor beta chain was profiled in a study of blood T cell repertoires in COVID-19. Study at large: Specimens from acute and convalescent COVID-19 originated in the United States, Italy and Spain.

Source study methods: Quantification of nucleated cells was approximated via reference gene primer amplification. Measured with immunoSEQ multiplex PCR; TCRdb has only the in-frame clones, and not every one. The V and J calls and clone size were taken over from that table, and D and trimming were inferred from the DNA. This table holds 180,000 or so clones, roughly 86% found once. In this sample, this clone turned up a few times. The sample consisted of peripheral blood. This clonotype was obtained from a man aged 40-55 years with active or convalescent COVID-19.

CDR3 sequence (DNA): TGCGCCAGCAGCCAGACAGGGCTGAACACTGAAGCTTTCTTT. Translation gives CASSQTGLNTEAFF. This chain connects TRBV4-1 to TRBJ1-1; TRBD1 agrees at 7 bases. This CDR3 contains 14 residues. The ends lost 3 bases at V and 0 bases at J; junction bases unmatched: 1. Germline V gene sequence: CDR1 MGHRA, CDR2 YSYEKL.